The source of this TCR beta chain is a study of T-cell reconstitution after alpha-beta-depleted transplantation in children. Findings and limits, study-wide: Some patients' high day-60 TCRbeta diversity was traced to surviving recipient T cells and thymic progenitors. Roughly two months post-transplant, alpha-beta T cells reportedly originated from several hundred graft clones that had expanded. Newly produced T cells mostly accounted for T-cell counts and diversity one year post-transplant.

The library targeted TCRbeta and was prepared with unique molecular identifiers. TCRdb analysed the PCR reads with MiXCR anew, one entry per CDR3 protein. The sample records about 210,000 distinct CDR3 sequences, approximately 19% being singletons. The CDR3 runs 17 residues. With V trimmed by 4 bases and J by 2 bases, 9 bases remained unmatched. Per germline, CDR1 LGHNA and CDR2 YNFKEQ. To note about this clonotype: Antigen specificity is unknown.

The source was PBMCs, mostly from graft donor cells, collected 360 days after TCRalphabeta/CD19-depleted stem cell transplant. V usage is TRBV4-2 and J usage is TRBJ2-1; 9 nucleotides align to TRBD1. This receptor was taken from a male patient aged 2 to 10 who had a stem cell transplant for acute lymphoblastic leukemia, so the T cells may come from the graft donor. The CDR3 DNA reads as TGTGCCAGCAGCCCTGTCGCCGGGACAGGGCCCTACAATGAGCAGTTCTTC. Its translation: CASSPVAGTGPYNEQFF.